The 21 T cell receptor beta chains reported below all come from one sample, sequenced in a study of T cell changes during pregnancy in multiple sclerosis. The data were produced by immunoSEQ multiplex PCR, yet TCRdb's version contains in-frame clones alone and is incomplete. The sample holds about 60,000 clones, roughly 93% seen once. Material: CD8+ T cells from peripheral blood mononuclear cells, obtained in the second trimester of pregnancy. Receptors were obtained from a female donor with multiple sclerosis, enrolled in a pregnancy study.

V and J are TRBV11-2 and TRBJ2-7; the D is unclear. This CDR3 has 12 residues. Trimming removed 7 bases at V and 3 bases at J, with 10 bases between. Germline V CDR1 and CDR2: SGHAT, FQNNGV. The CDR3 is CASTVYSYEQYF. The CDR3 nucleotides are TGTGCCAGCACGGTTTATAGCTACGAGCAGTACTTC. Using reference TRBV11-2 and TRBJ2-7 for the parts outside the CDR3, the full variable domain is EAGVAQSPRYKIIEKRQSVAFWCNPISGHATLYWYQQILGQGPKLLIQFQNNGVVDDSQLPKDRFSAERLKGVDSTLKIQPAKLEDSAVYLCASTVYSYEQYFGPGTRLTVT.

The chain joins TRBV5-4 to TRBJ2-7; 10 bases match TRBD2. Germline V gene sequence: CDR1 SGHNT, CDR2 YYREEE (reference sequence). The CDR3 has 16 residues. With 1 base clipped from V and 7 bases from J, the junction kept 11 bases outside the gene matches. CDR3 sequence (DNA): TGTGCCAGCAGCTTGAAGATGGGACTAGCGACGCAGGAGCAGTACTTC. Residues: CASSLKMGLATQEQYF.

V and J are TRBV7-6 and TRBJ2-6; 8 bases line up with TRBD2. Germline V lookup: CDR1 SGHVS, CDR2 FNYEAQ. J gave up 3 bases and V 3 bases, and 1 base lay outside the gene matches. This CDR3 has 15 residues. In DNA form, the CDR3 reads TGTGCCAGCAGCTTTCGGGGGGGTGGGGCCAACGTCCTGACTTTC. Translating gives CASSFRGGGANVLTF.

On this clone itself: Other DNA sequences of this sample code for an identical CDR3. This chain links TRBV2 with TRBJ2-1; maybe TRBD2 (6 bases). The germline V and J ends were trimmed by 2 bases and 0 bases, with 8 bases remaining between them. This CDR3 is 15 amino acids long. Germline V gene sequence: CDR1 SNHLY, CDR2 FYNNEI. CDR3 region: CASSETGGSYNEQFF. The CDR3 nucleotides are TGTGCCAGCAGTGAAACCGGGGGCTCCTACAATGAGCAGTTCTTC.

The gene calls are TRBV28 and TRBJ2-3, with a possible D match to TRBD1 (5 bases). From germline, CDR1 is MDHEN and CDR2 SYDVKM. The CDR3 has 13 amino acids. V gave up 10 bases and J gave up 0 bases, with 11 bases separating them. The CDR3 is CATTDTSTDTQYF. For the CDR3, the DNA is TGTGCCACTACGGACACAAGCACAGATACGCAGTATTTT.

V gene TRBV5-1 combines with J gene TRBJ2-1; tentatively, D is TRBD1 (6 bases). Trimming cost V 2 bases and J 3 bases, with 12 bases left between them. The CDR3 sequence is 15 residues long. Germline CDR1 reads SGHRS; CDR2 reads YFSETQ. The CDR3 here is CASSFTGTRYNEQFF. For the CDR3, the DNA is TGCGCCAGCAGCTTCACAGGGACCCGCTACAATGAGCAGTTCTTC.

The chain employs TRBV7-9 and TRBJ1-1; 10 nucleotides line up with TRBD1. V dropped 4 bases and J dropped 0; count of bases not matched to a gene: 2. CDR3 length equals 15 residues. Germline V gene sequence: CDR1 SEHNR, CDR2 FQNEAQ (reference sequence). DNA for the CDR3: TGTGCCAGCAGCTGGGGACAGGGGATGAACACTGAAGCTTTCTTT. This gives the protein CASSWGQGMNTEAFF.

The genes are TRBV11-2 and TRBJ1-3; D ambiguous. V shed 1 base and J shed 1 base, with 5 bases lying between them. Germline CDR1 and CDR2: SGHAT and FQNNGV. CDR3 length: 14 residues. CDR3 residues: CASSLGRSGNTIYF. Here the CDR3 DNA reads TGTGCCAGCAGCTTAGGGCGGTCTGGAAACACCATATATTTT.

The J gene is TRBJ2-1, the V gene TRBV4-2; tentatively, D is TRBD2 (5 bases). The germline gives CDR1 LGHNA, CDR2 YNFKEQ. The CDR3 has 16 amino acids. V lost 1 base, J lost 6 bases, and 16 bases lay in between. In DNA, the CDR3 is TGTGCCAGCAGCCAAGGGGCTAGCTACGTCACCAATGAGCAGTTCTTC. It translates to CASSQGASYVTNEQFF.

V usage is TRBV5-1 and J usage is TRBJ2-7; maybe TRBD1 (5 bases). The CDR3 runs to 14 residues. Germline assignment: CDR1 SGHRS and CDR2 YFSETQ. Trimming pared 2 bases from V and 1 base from J, leaving 10 bases between. The CDR3 DNA follows: TGCGCCAGCAGCTTAGGGGCGACGTCCTACGAGCAGTACTTC. Protein: CASSLGATSYEQYF.

This chain links TRBV6-5 with TRBJ1-1; D possibly corresponds to TRBD1 (5 bases). Germline V gene sequence: CDR1 MNHEY, CDR2 SVGAGI. The CDR3 is 13 amino acids. V lost 2 bases, J lost 4 bases, and 8 bases lay in between. The CDR3 protein is CASSYGGGTEAFF. The CDR3 DNA reads TGTGCCAGCAGTTACGGGGGGGGCACTGAAGCTTTCTTT.

This sequence joins TRBV2 and TRBJ1-6; tentatively, D is TRBD1 (5 bases). CDR3 length equals 14 residues. The germline V gene encodes CDR1 SNHLY and CDR2 FYNNEI. Trimming shortened V by 3 bases and J by 4 bases, and 7 bases separated the two germline ends. CDR3 sequence (DNA): TGTGCCAGCAGTGACGGGGGATATAATTCACCCCTCCACTTT. Its protein product is CASSDGGYNSPLHF.

The chain combines TRBV11-2 with TRBJ2-7; 7 bases map to TRBD1. Germline loops: CDR1 SGHAT, CDR2 FQNNGV. This CDR3 is 13 amino acids long. Trimming cost V 4 bases and J 6 bases; bases outside gene matches: 6. DNA for the CDR3: TGTGCCAGCAGCTCTAGGGGGCGCGTCGAGCAGTACTTC. Protein product: CASSSRGRVEQYF.

V and J are TRBV6-6 and TRBJ1-5; TRBD1 agrees at 10 bases. Germline V gene data show CDR1 as MNHNY and CDR2 as SVGAGI (reference sequence). Losses at the gene ends were 4 bases for V and 6 bases for J; bases not matched to a gene: 3. This CDR3 has 14 residues. CDR3 protein: CASSSTGGVQPQHF. Here the CDR3 DNA reads TGTGCCAGCAGTTCGACAGGGGGCGTTCAGCCCCAGCATTTT.

This chain joins TRBV11-2 and TRBJ2-5; D is ambiguous. V was trimmed by 3 bases and J by 5 bases, leaving 4 bases between them. Germline CDR1 SGHAT, CDR2 FQNNGV. The CDR3 length is 11 residues. CDR3 region: CASSFGETQYF. CDR3 in DNA: TGTGCCAGCAGCTTCGGGGAGACCCAGTACTTC.

The chain links TRBV27 to TRBJ1-4; 9 nucleotides align to TRBD1. CDR1 and CDR2 from the germline V gene are MNHEY and SMNVEV (reference sequence). The V segment lost 5 bases and the J segment 5 bases; nucleotides outside the gene matches: 3. The CDR3 length is 14 residues. The CDR3 nucleotides read TGTGCCAGCAGTATCGGGACAGGGAATGAAAAACTGTTTTTT. It translates to CASSIGTGNEKLFF. Using reference TRBV27 and TRBJ1-4 for the parts outside the CDR3, the full variable domain is EAQVTQNPRYLITVTGKKLTVTCSQNMNHEYMSWYRQDPGLGLRQIYYSMNVEVTDKGDVPEGYKVSRKEKRNFPLILESPSPNQTSLYFCASSIGTGNEKLFFGSGTQLSVL.

This chain connects TRBV4-1 to TRBJ2-7; TRBD1 agrees at 7 bases. V shed 0 bases and J 6 bases; nucleotides not matched to a gene: 8. Germline lookup yields CDR1 MGHRA and CDR2 YSYEKL. The CDR3 spans 15 residues. The CDR3 DNA is TGCGCCAGCAGCCAAGATGCACAGGGGCTGGGCGAGCAGTACTTC. Its translation is CASSQDAQGLGEQYF.

This chain uses TRBV13 with TRBJ1-1; 7 bases match TRBD1. The germline V gene encodes CDR1 PRHDT and CDR2 FYEKMQ (reference sequence). Trimming at V came to 5 bases and at J to 3 bases, leaving 3 bases not matched to a gene. The CDR3 has 13 amino acids. Written as DNA, the CDR3 is TGTGCCAGCAGCAAACAGGGGTACACTGAAGCTTTCTTT. Amino acids: CASSKQGYTEAFF.

The gene calls are TRBV9 and TRBJ2-2, with D tentatively TRBD2 (5 bases). CDR3 size: 16 residues. V shed 3 bases and J shed 0 bases, with 12 bases lying between them. Germline V gene data show CDR1 as SGDLS and CDR2 as YYNGEE. The CDR3 is CASSAPSGANTGELFF. The CDR3 DNA reads as TGTGCCAGCAGCGCCCCCTCCGGGGCGAACACCGGGGAGCTGTTTTTT. Variable domain in full (rest from reference TRBV9 and TRBJ2-2): DSGVTQTPKHLITATGQRVTLRCSPRSGDLSVYWYQQSLDQGLQFLIQYYNGEERAKGNILERFSAQQFPDLHSELNLSSLELGDSALYFCASSAPSGANTGELFFGEGSRLTVL.

The rearrangement links TRBV19 to TRBJ2-1, with 9 positions matching TRBD2. The trim removed 5 bases at V and 4 bases at J, leaving 6 bases unmatched. Germline lookup yields CDR1 LNHDA and CDR2 SQIVND (reference sequence). This CDR3 comprises 15 residues. For the CDR3, the DNA is TGTGCCAGTAGTCGGCTAGCGGGGCCTTACAATGAGCAGTTCTTC. Translating gives CASSRLAGPYNEQFF.

This chain connects TRBV27 to TRBJ2-7, with a possible D match to TRBD2 (6 bases). The CDR3 runs 14 residues. The V end lost 5 bases, the J end lost 7 bases, and 18 bases lay between the germline ends. Germline V lookup: CDR1 MNHEY, CDR2 SMNVEV (reference sequence). CDR3 region: CASSPRDSRWEQYF. The CDR3 coding sequence is TGTGCCAGCAGTCCCCGGGACTCCCGGTGGGAGCAGTACTTC.